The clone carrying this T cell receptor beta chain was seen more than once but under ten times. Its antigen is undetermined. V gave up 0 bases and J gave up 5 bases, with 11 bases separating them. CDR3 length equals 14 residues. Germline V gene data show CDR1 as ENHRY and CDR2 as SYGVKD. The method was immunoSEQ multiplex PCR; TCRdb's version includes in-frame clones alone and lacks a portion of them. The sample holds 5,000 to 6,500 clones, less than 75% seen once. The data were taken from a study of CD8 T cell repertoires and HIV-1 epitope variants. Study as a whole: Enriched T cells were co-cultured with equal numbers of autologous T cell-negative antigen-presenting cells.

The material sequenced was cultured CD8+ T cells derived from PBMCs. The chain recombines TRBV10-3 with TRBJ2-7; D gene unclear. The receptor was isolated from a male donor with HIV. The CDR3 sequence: CAISESLLADEQYF. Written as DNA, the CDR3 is TGTGCCATCAGTGAGTCTCTTTTGGCAGACGAGCAGTACTTC.